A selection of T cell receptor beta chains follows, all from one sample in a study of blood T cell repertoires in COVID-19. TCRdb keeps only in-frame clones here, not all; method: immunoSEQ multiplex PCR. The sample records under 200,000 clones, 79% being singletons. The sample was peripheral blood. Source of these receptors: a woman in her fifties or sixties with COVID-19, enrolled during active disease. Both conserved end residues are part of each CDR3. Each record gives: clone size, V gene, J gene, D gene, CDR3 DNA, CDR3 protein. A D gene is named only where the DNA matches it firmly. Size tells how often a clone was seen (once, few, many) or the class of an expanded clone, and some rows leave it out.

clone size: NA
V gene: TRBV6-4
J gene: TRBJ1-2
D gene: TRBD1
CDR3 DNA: TGTGCCAGCAGTGGACACAGGGGCGGCTCCTATGGCTACACCTTC
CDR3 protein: CASSGHRGGSYGYTF

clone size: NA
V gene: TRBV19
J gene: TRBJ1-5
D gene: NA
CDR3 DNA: TGTGCCAGTACCCGGACACCCAATCAGCCCCAGCATTTT
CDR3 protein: CASTRTPNQPQHF

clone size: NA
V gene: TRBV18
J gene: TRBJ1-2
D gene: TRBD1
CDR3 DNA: TGTGCCAGCTCACGGGGACAGCAAGCTAACTATGGCTACACCTTC
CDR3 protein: CASSRGQQANYGYTF

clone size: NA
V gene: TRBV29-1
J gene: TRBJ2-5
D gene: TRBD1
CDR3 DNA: TGCAGCGGGGACAGCCAAGAGACCCAGTACTTC
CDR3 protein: CSGDSQETQYF

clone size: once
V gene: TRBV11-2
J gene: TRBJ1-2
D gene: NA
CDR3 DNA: TGTGCCAGCAGCGAGGAGGCGGGCGACTATGGCTACACCTTC
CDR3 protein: CASSEEAGDYGYTF

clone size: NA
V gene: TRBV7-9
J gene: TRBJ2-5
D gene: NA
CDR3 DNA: TGTGCCAGCAGCTTTTCCCAGAAAGAGACCCAGTACTTC
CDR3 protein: CASSFSQKETQYF

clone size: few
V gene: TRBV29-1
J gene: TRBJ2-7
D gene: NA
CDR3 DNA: TGCGGCGGACTCTGGCACTACGAGCAGTACTTC
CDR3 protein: CGGLWHYEQYF

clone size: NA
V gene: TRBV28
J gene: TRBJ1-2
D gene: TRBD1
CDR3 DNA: TGTGCCAGCAGCGAGGGCAGGGGGCAGCGTGGCTACACCTTC
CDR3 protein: CASSEGRGQRGYTF

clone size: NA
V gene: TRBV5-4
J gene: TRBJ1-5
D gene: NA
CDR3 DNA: TGTGCCAGCAGCCACGCCGCCGGCCCGGGGAGAATCGGCAATCAGCCCCAGCATTTT
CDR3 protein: CASSHAAGPGRIGNQPQHF

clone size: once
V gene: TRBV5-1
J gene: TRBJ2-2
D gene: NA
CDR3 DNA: TGCGCCAGCAGCTTAGGGGCTAGTACCGGGGAGCTGTTTTTT
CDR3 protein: CASSLGASTGELFF

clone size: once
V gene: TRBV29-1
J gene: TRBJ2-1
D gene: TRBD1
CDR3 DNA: TGCAGCGTTGAAAAAGGGGGCCGCCACAATGAGCAGTTCTTC
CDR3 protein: CSVEKGGRHNEQFF

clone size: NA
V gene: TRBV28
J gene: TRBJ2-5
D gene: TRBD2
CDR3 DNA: TGTGCCAGCAGTTTAAGTCCAGCGGGAGGTCAAGAGACCCAGTACTTC
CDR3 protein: CASSLSPAGGQETQYF

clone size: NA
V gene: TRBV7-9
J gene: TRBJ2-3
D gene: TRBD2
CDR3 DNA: TGTGCCAGCAGCTTCTTAGCGGGAGGTACCCCGGGCACAGATACGCAGTATTTT
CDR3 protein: CASSFLAGGTPGTDTQYF

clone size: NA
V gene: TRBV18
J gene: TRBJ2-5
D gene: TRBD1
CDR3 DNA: TGTGCCAGCTCACCACTAACCGGACAGGGGAGGTGGGAGACCCAGTACTTC
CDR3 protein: CASSPLTGQGRWETQYF

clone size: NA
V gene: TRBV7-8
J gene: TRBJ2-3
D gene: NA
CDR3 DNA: TGTGCCAGCAACCCCCCGGGGAAGGGTACGCAGTATTTT
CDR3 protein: CASNPPGKGTQYF

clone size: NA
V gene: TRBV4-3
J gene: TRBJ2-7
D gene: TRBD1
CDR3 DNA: TGCGCCAGCAGCCTCTGGACAGGTTCCTACGAGCAGTACTTC
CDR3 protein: CASSLWTGSYEQYF

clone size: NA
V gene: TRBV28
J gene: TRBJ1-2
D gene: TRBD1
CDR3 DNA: TGTGCCAGCAAGAGGTCAGGGGGGATCTATGGCTACACCTTC
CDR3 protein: CASKRSGGIYGYTF

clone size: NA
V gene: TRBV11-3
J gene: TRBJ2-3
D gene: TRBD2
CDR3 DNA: TGTGCCAGCAGCTCACGGACTAGCGGGAGTACAGATACGCAGTATTTT
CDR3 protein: CASSSRTSGSTDTQYF

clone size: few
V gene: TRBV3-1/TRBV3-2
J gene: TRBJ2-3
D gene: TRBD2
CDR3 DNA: TGTGCCAGCAGCCAAGCTAGCGGGGTCAGAGGTACGCAGTATTTT
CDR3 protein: CASSQASGVRGTQYF

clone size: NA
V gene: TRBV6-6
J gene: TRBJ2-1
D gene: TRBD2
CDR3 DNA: TGTGCCAGCAGTCCGACTAGCGGGAGTACAGGTGAGCAGTTCTTC
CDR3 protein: CASSPTSGSTGEQFF

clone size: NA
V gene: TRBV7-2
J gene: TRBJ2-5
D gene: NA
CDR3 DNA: TGTGCCAGCAGCTTAGAAGTACGGGAGCATGAGACCCAGTACTTC
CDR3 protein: CASSLEVREHETQYF

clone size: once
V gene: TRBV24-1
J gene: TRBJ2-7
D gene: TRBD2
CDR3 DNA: TGTGCCACCAGTGATTCCTCTAGCGGGAGCTCCTACGAGCAGTACTTC
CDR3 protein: CATSDSSSGSSYEQYF

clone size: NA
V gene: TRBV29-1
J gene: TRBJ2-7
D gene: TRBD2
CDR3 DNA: TGCAGCGTTGGCGGAGGACTAGCGGGAGTAAAGGAGCAGTACTTC
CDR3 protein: CSVGGGLAGVKEQYF